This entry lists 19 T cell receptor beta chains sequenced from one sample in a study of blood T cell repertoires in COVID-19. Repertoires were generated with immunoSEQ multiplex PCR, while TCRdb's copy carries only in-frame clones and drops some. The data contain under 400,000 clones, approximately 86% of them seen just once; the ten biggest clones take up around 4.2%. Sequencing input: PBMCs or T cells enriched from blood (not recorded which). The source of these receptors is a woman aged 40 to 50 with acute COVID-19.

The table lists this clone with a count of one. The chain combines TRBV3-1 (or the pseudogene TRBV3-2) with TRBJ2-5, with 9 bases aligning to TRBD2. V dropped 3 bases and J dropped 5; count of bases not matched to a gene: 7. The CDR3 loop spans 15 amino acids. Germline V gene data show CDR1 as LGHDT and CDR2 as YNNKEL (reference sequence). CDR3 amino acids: CASSQDGLALETQYF. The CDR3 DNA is TGTGCCAGCAGCCAGGATGGACTAGCGCTGGAGACCCAGTACTTC.

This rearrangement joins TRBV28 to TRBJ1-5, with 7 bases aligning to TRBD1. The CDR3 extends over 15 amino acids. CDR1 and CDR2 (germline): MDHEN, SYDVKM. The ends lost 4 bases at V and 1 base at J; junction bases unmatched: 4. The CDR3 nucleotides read TGTGCCAGCAGTTCGGGGACAGCCAGCAATCAGCCCCAGCATTTT. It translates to CASSSGTASNQPQHF. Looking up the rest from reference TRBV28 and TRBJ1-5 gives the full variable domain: DVKVTQSSRYLVKRTGEKVFLECVQDMDHENMFWYRQDPGLGLRLIYFSYDVKMKEKGDIPEGYSVSREKKERFSLILESASTNQTSMYLCASSSGTASNQPQHFGDGTRLSIL.

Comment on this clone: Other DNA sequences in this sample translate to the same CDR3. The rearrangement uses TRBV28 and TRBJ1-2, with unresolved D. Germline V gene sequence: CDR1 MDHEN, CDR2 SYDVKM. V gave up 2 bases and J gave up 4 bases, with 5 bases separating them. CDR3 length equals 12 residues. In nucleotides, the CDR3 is TGTGCCAGCAGTTTAGGCGGCTATGGCTACACCTTC. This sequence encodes CASSLGGYGYTF.

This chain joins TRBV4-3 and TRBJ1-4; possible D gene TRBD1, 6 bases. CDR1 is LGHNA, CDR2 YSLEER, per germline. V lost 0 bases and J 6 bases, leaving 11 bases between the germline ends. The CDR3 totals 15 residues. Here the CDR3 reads CASSQDWGRHEKLFF. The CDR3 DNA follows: TGCGCCAGCAGCCAAGATTGGGGGCGTCATGAAAAACTGTTTTTT.

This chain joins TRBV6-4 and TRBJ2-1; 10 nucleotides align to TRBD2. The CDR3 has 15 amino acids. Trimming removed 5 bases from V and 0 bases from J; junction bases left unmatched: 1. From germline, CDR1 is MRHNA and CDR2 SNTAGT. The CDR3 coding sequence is TGTGCCAGCAGTACTAGCGGGGACTCCTACAATGAGCAGTTCTTC. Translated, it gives CASSTSGDSYNEQFF.

The DNA for the CDR3 is TGTGCCAGCAGCGGACAGGGCCCGAACACCGGGGAGCTGTTTTTT. This translates into CASSGQGPNTGELFF. The rearrangement uses TRBV21-1 and TRBJ2-2; the table's D call TRBD1 went unverified against the DNA. TRBV21-1 is a pseudogene. The CDR3 has 15 amino acids.

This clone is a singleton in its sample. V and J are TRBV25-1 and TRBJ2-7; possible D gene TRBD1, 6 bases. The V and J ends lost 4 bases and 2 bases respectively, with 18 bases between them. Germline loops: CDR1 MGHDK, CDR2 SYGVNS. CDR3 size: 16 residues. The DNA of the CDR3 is TGTGCCAGCAGTGGGGAATGGTCAGGGGTCACCTACGAGCAGTACTTC. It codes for CASSGEWSGVTYEQYF.

CDR3 nucleotide sequence: TGTGCCAGCAGAGGACAAGAGAATCAGCCCCAGCATTTT. This codes for CASRGQENQPQHF. The gene calls are TRBV12-3 or TRBV12-4 and TRBJ1-5; maybe TRBD1 (5 bases). The CDR3 contains 13 residues. Trimming cost V 6 bases and J 4 bases, with 10 bases left between them.

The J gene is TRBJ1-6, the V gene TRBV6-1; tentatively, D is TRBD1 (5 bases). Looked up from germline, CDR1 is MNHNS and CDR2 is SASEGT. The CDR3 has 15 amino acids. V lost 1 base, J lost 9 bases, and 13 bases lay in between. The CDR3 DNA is TGTGCCAGCAGTGAAGTGGGCAGGGCCGGTTCACCCCTCCACTTT. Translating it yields CASSEVGRAGSPLHF.

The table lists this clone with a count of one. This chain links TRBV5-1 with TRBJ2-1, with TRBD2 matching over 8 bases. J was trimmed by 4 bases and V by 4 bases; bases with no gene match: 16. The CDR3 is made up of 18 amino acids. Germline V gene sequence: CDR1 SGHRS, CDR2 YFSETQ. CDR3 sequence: CASSERAPGGVFYNEQFF. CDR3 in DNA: TGCGCCAGCAGCGAGAGGGCCCCCGGGGGGGTTTTTTACAATGAGCAGTTCTTC.

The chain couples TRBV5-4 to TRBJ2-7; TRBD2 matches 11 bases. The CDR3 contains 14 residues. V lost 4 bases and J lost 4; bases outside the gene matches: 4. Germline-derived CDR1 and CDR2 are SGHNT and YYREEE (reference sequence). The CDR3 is CASSVLAGVYEQYF. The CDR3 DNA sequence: TGTGCCAGCAGCGTACTAGCGGGAGTATACGAGCAGTACTTC.

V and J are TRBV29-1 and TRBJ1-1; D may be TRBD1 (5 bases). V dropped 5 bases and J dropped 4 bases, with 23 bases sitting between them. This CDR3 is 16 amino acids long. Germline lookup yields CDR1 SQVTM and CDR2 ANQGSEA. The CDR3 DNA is TGCAGCGTTACGGGGACTCCCAGAAGGAGTAGCACTGAAGCTTTCTTT. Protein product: CSVTGTPRRSSTEAFF.

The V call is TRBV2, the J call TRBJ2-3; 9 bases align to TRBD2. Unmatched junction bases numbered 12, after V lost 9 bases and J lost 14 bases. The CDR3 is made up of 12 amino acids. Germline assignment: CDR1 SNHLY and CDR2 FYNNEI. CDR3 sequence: CASEGLAVLRYF. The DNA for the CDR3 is TGTGCCAGTGAGGGACTAGCCGTCCTAAGGTATTTT.

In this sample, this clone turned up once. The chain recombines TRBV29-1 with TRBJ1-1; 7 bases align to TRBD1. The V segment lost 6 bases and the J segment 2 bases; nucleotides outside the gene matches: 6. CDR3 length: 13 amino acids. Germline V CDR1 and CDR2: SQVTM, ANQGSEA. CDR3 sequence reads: CSVSTGRNTEAFF. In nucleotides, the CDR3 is TGCAGCGTCTCGACAGGGCGCAACACTGAAGCTTTCTTT. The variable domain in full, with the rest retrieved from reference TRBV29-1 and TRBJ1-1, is SAVISQKPSRDICQRGTSLTIQCQVDSQVTMMFWYRQQPGQSLTLIATANQGSEATYESGFVIDKFPISRPNLTFSTLTVSNMSPEDSSIYLCSVSTGRNTEAFFGQGTRLTVV.

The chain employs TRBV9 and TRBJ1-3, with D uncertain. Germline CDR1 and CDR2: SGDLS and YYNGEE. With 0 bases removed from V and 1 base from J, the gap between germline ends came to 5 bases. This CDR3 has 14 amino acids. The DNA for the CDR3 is TGTGCCAGCAGCGTAGGGCCATCTGGAAACACCATATATTTT. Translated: CASSVGPSGNTIYF. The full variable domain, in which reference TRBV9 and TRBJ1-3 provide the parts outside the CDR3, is DSGVTQTPKHLITATGQRVTLRCSPRSGDLSVYWYQQSLDQGLQFLIQYYNGEERAKGNILERFSAQQFPDLHSELNLSSLELGDSALYFCASSVGPSGNTIYFGEGSWLTVV.

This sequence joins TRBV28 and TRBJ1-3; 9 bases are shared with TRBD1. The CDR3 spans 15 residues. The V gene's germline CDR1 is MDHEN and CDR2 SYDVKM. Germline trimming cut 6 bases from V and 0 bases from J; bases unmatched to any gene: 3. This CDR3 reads CASSPTGGSGNTIYF. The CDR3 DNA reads TGTGCCAGCAGCCCGACAGGGGGCTCTGGAAACACCATATATTTT.

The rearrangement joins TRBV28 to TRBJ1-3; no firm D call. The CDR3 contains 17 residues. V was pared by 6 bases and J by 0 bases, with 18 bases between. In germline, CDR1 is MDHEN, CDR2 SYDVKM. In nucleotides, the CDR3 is TGTGCCAGCAGCAGCCGTCGTGGGCAGCTCTCTGGAAACACCATATATTTT. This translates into CASSSRRGQLSGNTIYF.

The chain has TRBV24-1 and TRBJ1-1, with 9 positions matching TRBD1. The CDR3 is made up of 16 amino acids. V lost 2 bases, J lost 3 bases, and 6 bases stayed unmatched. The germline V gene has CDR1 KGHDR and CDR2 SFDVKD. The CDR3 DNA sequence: TGTGCCACCAGTGATTCCGGGACAGGGATGCACACTGAAGCTTTCTTT. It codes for CATSDSGTGMHTEAFF.

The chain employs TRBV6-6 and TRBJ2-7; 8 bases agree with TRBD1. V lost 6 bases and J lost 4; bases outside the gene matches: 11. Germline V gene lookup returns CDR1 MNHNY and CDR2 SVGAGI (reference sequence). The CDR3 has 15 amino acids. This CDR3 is CASRTHRGLLYEQYF. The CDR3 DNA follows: TGTGCCAGCAGAACACACAGGGGGTTATTGTACGAGCAGTACTTC.